One sample yielded the 14 T cell receptor beta chains listed below, sequenced in a study of blood T cell repertoires in COVID-19 (dated by TCRdb to 2020 to 2022). The protocol used for the library was the immunoSEQ multiplex PCR assay. Here the immuneACCESS table is served through TCRdb, limited to in-frame sequences with V and J called. Missing clones are a known gap in these copies; in checked studies unresolved V genes cover under half, and the rest lacks a known reason. This sample has 290,000 or so clones in its table, and approximately 91% of those were observed once. About 2% of the sample goes to the ten largest clones. Input material: peripheral blood. These receptors were collected from a woman aged 25 to 39 with COVID-19, enrolled during active disease.

V gene TRBV5-1 combines with J gene TRBJ1-1; 8 positions agree with TRBD1. Germline CDR1 SGHRS, CDR2 YFSETQ. The CDR3 has 15 residues. The ends lost 4 bases at V and 5 bases at J; junction bases unmatched: 10. This chain's CDR3 is CASSLEGQGETEAFF. The DNA of the CDR3 is TGCGCCAGCAGCCTGGAAGGACAGGGAGAGACTGAAGCTTTCTTT.

In this sample, this clone turned up once. This chain connects TRBV6-6 to TRBJ1-5; D unclear. The CDR3 consists of 14 residues. Trimming left V 2 bases short and J 4 bases short, with 9 bases between. Germline-derived CDR1 and CDR2 are MNHNY and SVGAGI (reference sequence). CDR3 in DNA: TGTGCCAGCAGTTACGTTAGGGAGAATCAGCCCCAGCATTTT. Amino acids: CASSYVRENQPQHF.

The rearrangement joins TRBV3-1 (or the pseudogene TRBV3-2) to TRBJ2-1, with 7 bases lining up with TRBD2. The CDR3 consists of 16 residues. The germline gives CDR1 LGHDT, CDR2 YNNKEL (reference sequence). V trimming: 5 bases; J trimming: 5 bases; junction bases outside the gene matches: 12. The CDR3 region is CASSVDLAVSHNEQFF. CDR3 DNA: TGTGCCAGCAGCGTTGACCTAGCGGTATCTCACAATGAGCAGTTCTTC.

This clone was picked up a small number of times. The V call is TRBV25-1, the J call TRBJ2-7; D is possibly TRBD2 (6 bases). Trimming cost V 8 bases and J 5 bases, with 13 bases left between them. CDR1 is MGHDK, CDR2 SYGVNS, per germline. The CDR3 loop spans 12 amino acids. This CDR3 reads CASSGLRNEQYF. CDR3 nucleotide sequence: TGTGCCAGCTCGGGACTCCGGAACGAGCAGTACTTC.

In this sample, this clone turned up once. V gene TRBV6-2 or TRBV6-3 combines with J gene TRBJ2-6, with D perhaps matching TRBD2 (5 bases). The CDR3 has 17 amino acids. Between the trimmed V and J ends, which lost 6 bases and 2 bases, there was a span of 17 bases. In germline, CDR1 is MNHEY, CDR2 SVGEGT. CDR3 sequence reads: CASSPSGSAPGANVLTF. The CDR3 nucleotides are TGTGCCAGCAGCCCTTCGGGAAGTGCTCCTGGGGCCAACGTCCTGACTTTC.

The gene calls are TRBV19 and TRBJ2-1, with TRBD2 matching 7 bases. This CDR3 contains 15 residues. The trim removed 0 bases at V and 8 bases at J, leaving 7 bases unmatched. Looked up from germline, CDR1 is LNHDA and CDR2 is SQIVND (reference sequence). DNA of the CDR3: TGTGCCAGTAGTATAGACAGCGGGATCGGCGATGAGCAGTTCTTC. This translates into CASSIDSGIGDEQFF.

The rearrangement links TRBV7-3 to TRBJ2-2, with D tentatively TRBD2 (7 bases). The CDR3 totals 15 residues. Per germline, CDR1 SGHTA and CDR2 FQGTGA. Between the trimmed V and J ends, which lost 7 bases and 4 bases, there was a span of 16 bases. The CDR3 region has the DNA TGTGCCAGCACCTTTGGGGGAGGGGGCACCGGGGAGCTGTTTTTT. It specifies CASTFGGGGTGELFF.

The V and J genes are TRBV14 and TRBJ1-1, with unresolved D. The CDR3 has 13 residues. The germline V gene encodes CDR1 SGHDN and CDR2 FVKESK. The germline V and J ends were trimmed by 4 bases and 0 bases, with 6 bases remaining between them. The CDR3 DNA is TGTGCCAGCAGCCTGACACTGAACACTGAAGCTTTCTTT. The encoded protein is CASSLTLNTEAFF.

The gene calls are TRBV5-1 and TRBJ1-3, with D perhaps matching TRBD1 (6 bases). This CDR3 is 16 amino acids long. The V end was cut by 0 bases, the J end by 0 bases, with 10 bases between. Looked up from germline, CDR1 is SGHRS and CDR2 is YFSETQ. The CDR3 nucleotides are TGCGCCAGCAGCTTGGTTGGGACAAGCTCTGGAAACACCATATATTTT. Translated, it gives CASSLVGTSSGNTIYF.

This chain uses TRBV3-1 (or the pseudogene TRBV3-2) with TRBJ2-2; 7 bases align to TRBD2. The CDR3 totals 17 residues. Germline lookup yields CDR1 LGHDT and CDR2 YNNKEL (reference sequence). V lost 1 base and J lost 4; bases outside the gene matches: 9. The CDR3 sequence is CASSQAPGTTRTGELFF. The DNA of the CDR3 is TGTGCCAGCAGCCAAGCCCCCGGGACTACGCGCACCGGGGAGCTGTTTTTT.

This chain joins TRBV10-1 and TRBJ2-5; D is perhaps TRBD1 (6 bases). Germline V CDR1 and CDR2: WNHNN, SYGVQD (reference sequence). Trimming left V 3 bases short and J 4 bases short, with 12 bases between. The CDR3 covers 14 residues. CDR3 sequence (DNA): TGCGCCAGCAGTGATCTCCCAGGGGTAGAGACCCAGTACTTC. This codes for CASSDLPGVETQYF.

This chain connects TRBV5-1 to TRBJ2-1, with 9 bases lining up with TRBD2. Germline CDR1 SGHRS, CDR2 YFSETQ. The CDR3 covers 15 residues. J lost 10 bases, V lost 0 bases, and 8 bases had no gene match. DNA of the CDR3: TGCGCCAGCAGCTTGGATAGCGGGAGTCCCAAAGAGCAGTTCTTC. Amino acids: CASSLDSGSPKEQFF.

This clone turned up a few times. V and J are TRBV27 and TRBJ2-7; 11 bases agree with TRBD2. In germline, CDR1 is MNHEY, CDR2 SMNVEV (reference sequence). The CDR3 runs to 15 residues. The junction had 5 bases not matched to a gene; V was cut back by 5 bases and J by 2 bases. The CDR3 DNA follows: TGTGCCAGCAGTCTCAGACTAGCGGGGACCTACGAGCAGTACTTC. As protein: CASSLRLAGTYEQYF.

V usage is TRBV5-1 and J usage is TRBJ1-1; 11 nucleotides match TRBD1. V lost 1 base to trimming and J lost 4 bases; unmatched junction nucleotides: 6. This CDR3 has 16 residues. The germline V gene has CDR1 SGHRS and CDR2 YFSETQ. The CDR3 spells CASSLSRDRGSTEAFF. CDR3 DNA: TGCGCCAGCAGCTTGTCCAGGGACAGGGGGAGCACTGAAGCTTTCTTT.